Sequencing of this T cell receptor beta chain was carried out in a study of PD-L1 blockade in urothelial cancer. Study at large: Investigators checked blood 3 weeks (second dose) and 6 weeks after treatment start.

The authors spiked synthetic TCR analog templates into each PCR. The data were produced by immunoSEQ multiplex PCR, yet TCRdb's version contains in-frame clones alone and is incomplete. The data contain roughly 27,000 clones, about 87% of them singletons. Trimming shortened V by 2 bases and J by 1 base, and 15 bases separated the two germline ends. The CDR3 consists of 16 residues. The germline V gene has CDR1 GTSNPN and CDR2 SVGIG (reference sequence). The V and J genes are TRBV30 and TRBJ1-5; no definite D call. Material: PBMCs, obtained around atezolizumab (anti-PD-L1) treatment. The TCR sequence derives from a man aged 45-65 years with urothelial cancer. CDR3 DNA sequence: TGTGCCTGGAGTCTATTCCGAGGGAACAGCAATCAGCCCCAGCATTTT. Its translation: CAWSLFRGNSNQPQHF.